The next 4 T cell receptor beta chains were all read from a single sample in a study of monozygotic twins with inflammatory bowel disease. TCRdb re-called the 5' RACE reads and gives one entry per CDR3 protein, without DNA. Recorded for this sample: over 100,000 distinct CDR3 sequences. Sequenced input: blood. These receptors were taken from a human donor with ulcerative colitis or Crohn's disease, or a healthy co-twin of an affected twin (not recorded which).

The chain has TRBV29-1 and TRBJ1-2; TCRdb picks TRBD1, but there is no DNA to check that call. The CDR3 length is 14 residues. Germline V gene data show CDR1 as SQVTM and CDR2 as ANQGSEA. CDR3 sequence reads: CSGQGADTNYGYTF.

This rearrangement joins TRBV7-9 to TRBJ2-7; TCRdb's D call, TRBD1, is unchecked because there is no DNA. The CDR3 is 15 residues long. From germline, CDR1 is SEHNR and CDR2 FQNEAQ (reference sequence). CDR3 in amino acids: CASSVQGRSSYEQYF.

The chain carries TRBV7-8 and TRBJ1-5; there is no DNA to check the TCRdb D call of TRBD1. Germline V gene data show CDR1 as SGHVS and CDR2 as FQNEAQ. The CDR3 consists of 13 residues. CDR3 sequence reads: CASSFRGTQPQHF.

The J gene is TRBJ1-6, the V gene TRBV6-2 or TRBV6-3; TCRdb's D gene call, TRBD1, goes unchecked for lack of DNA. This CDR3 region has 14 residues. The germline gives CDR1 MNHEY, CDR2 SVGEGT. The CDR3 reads CASSPGSGNSPLHF.